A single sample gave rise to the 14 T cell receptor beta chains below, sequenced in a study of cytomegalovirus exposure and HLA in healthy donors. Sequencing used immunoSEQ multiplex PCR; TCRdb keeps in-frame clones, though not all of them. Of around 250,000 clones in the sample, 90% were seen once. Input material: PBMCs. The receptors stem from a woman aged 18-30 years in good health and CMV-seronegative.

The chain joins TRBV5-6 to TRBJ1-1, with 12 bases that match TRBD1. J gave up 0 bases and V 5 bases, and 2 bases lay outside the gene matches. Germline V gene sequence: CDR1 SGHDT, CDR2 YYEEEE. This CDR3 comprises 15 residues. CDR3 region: CASSRDRGLNTEAFF. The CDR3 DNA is TGTGCCAGCAGTCGGGACAGGGGGCTGAACACTGAAGCTTTCTTT. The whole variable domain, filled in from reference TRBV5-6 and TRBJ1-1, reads DAGVTQSPTHLIKTRGQQVTLRCSPKSGHDTVSWYQQALGQGPQFIFQYYEEEERQRGNFPDRFSGHQFPNYSSELNVNALLLGDSALYLCASSRDRGLNTEAFFGQGTRLTVV.

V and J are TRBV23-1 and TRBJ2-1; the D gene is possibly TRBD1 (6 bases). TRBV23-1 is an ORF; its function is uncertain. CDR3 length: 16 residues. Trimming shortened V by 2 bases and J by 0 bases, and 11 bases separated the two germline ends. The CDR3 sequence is CASSQHRASSYNEQFF. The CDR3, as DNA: TGCGCCAGCAGTCAACACAGGGCAAGCTCCTACAATGAGCAGTTCTTC.

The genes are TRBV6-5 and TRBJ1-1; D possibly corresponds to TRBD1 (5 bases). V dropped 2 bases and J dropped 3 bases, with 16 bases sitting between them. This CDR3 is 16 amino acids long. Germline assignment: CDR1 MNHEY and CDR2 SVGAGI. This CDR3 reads CASSYSGGWSDTEAFF. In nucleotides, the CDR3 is TGTGCCAGCAGTTACAGCGGGGGTTGGAGTGACACTGAAGCTTTCTTT.

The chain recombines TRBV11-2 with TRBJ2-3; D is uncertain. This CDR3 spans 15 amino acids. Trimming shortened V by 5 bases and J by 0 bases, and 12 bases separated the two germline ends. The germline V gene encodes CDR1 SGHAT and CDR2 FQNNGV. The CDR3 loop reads CASSPPGLSTDTQYF. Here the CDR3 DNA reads TGTGCCAGCAGCCCTCCTGGGCTGAGCACAGATACGCAGTATTTT.

DNA of the CDR3: TGTGCCAGCAGTTGGCAGGGGTCGACTGAAGCTTTCTTT. Amino acids: CASSWQGSTEAFF. This chain links TRBV6-6 with TRBJ1-1; D is possibly TRBD1 (6 bases). CDR3 length: 13 amino acids. Trimming removed 4 bases at V and 5 bases at J, with 11 bases between. Germline V CDR1 and CDR2: MNHNY, SVGAGI (reference sequence).

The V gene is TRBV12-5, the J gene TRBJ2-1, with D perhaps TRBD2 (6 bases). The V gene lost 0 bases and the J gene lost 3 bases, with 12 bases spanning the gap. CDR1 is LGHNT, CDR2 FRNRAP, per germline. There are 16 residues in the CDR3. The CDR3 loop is CASGLVLSGDYNEQFF. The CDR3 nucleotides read TGTGCTAGTGGTTTGGTTCTATCGGGGGACTACAATGAGCAGTTCTTC.

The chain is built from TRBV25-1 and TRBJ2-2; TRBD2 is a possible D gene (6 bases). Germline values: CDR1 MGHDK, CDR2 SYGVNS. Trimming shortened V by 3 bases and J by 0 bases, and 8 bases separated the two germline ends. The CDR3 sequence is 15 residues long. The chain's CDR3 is CASSDSSANTGELFF. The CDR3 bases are TGTGCCAGCAGTGATTCTAGCGCGAACACCGGGGAGCTGTTTTTT.

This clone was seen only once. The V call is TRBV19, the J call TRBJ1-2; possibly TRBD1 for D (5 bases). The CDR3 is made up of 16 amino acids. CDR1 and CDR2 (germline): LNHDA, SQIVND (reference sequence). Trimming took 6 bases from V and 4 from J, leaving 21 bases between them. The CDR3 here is CASRPPGKGYGYGYTF. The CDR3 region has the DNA TGTGCCAGTAGGCCACCTGGAAAGGGGTACGGCTATGGCTACACCTTC.

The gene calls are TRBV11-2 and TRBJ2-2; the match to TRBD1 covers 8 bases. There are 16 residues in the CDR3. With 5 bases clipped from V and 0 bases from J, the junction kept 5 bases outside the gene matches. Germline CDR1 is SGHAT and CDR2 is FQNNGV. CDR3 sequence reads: CASSITGGANTGELFF. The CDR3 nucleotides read TGTGCCAGCAGCATCACAGGGGGAGCGAACACCGGGGAGCTGTTTTTT. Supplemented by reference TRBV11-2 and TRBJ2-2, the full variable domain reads EAGVAQSPRYKIIEKRQSVAFWCNPISGHATLYWYQQILGQGPKLLIQFQNNGVVDDSQLPKDRFSAERLKGVDSTLKIQPAKLEDSAVYLCASSITGGANTGELFFGEGSRLTVL.

The CDR3 loop reads CASSSDNWNEQFF. As DNA, the CDR3 is TGTGCCAGCAGTTCCGACAATTGGAATGAGCAGTTCTTC. The chain links TRBV6-5 to TRBJ2-1; D is ambiguous. V was shortened by 4 bases and J by 7 bases, with 11 bases between the two germline ends. This CDR3 spans 13 amino acids. The germline V gene encodes CDR1 MNHEY and CDR2 SVGAGI.

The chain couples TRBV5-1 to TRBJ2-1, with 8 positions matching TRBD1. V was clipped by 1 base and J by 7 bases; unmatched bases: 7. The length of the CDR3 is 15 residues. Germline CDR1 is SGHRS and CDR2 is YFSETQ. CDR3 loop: CASSLQGARGNEQFF. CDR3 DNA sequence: TGCGCCAGCAGCTTGCAGGGGGCGAGAGGGAATGAGCAGTTCTTC.

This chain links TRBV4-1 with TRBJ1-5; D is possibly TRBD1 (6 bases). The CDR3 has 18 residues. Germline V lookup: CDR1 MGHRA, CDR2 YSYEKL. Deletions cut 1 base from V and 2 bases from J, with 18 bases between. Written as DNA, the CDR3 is TGCGCCAGCAGCCAAGTATCCCCTCAGGGGATGGGCAATCAGCCCCAGCATTTT. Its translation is CASSQVSPQGMGNQPQHF.

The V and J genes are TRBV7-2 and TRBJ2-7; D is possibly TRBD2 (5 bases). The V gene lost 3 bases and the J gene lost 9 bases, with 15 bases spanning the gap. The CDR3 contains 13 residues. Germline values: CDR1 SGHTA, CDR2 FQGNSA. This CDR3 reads CASSFGEPGGQYF. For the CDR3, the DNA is TGTGCCAGCAGCTTCGGGGAACCGGGTGGGCAGTACTTC.

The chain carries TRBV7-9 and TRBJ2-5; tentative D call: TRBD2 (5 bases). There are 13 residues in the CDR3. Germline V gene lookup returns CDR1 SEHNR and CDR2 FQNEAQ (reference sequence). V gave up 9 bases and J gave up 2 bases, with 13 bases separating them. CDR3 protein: CASLGSGQETQYF. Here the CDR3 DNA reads TGTGCCAGTTTGGGTTCGGGGCAAGAGACCCAGTACTTC.